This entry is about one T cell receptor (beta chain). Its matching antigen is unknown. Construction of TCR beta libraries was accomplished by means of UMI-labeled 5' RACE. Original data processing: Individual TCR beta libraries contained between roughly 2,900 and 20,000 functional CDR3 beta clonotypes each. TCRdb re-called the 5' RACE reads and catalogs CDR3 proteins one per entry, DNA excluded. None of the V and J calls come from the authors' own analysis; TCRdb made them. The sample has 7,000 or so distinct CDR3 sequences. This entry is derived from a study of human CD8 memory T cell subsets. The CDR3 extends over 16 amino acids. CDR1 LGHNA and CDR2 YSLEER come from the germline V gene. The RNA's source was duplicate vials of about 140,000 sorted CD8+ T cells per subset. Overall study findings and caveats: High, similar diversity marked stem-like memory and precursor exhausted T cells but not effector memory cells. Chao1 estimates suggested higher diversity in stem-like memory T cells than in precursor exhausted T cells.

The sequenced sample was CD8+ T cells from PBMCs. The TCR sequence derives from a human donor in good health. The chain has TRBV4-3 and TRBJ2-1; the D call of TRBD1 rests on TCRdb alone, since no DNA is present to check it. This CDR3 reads CASSPGRGPPYNEQFF.